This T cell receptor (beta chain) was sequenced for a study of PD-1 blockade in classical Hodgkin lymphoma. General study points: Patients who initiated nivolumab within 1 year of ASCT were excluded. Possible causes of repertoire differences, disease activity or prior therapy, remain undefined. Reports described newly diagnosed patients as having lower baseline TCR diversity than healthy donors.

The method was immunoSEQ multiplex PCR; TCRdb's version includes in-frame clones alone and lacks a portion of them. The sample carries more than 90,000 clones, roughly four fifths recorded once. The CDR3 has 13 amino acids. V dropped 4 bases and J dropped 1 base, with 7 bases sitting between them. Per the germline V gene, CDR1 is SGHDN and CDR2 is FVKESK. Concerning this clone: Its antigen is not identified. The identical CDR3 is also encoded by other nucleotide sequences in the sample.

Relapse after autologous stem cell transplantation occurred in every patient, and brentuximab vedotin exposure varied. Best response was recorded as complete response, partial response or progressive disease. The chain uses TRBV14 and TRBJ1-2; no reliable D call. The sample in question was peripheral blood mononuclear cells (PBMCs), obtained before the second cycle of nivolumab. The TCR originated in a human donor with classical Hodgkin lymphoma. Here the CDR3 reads CASSPGSNYGYTF. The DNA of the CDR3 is TGTGCCAGCAGCCCCGGGAGTAACTATGGCTACACCTTC.